What follows are 21 T cell receptor beta chains derived from one specimen sequenced in a study of regulatory T cells in long-lasting Graves disease. Sample time point: persistent/refractory GD, antithyroid drugs over 5 years with positive TRAb. With RNA extracted from PBMCs as input, the TCR library was made. HTBI primers from iRepertoire and Arm-PCR of CDR3 regions yielded the TCR beta libraries. TCRdb passed the multiplex PCR reads through MiXCR, listing each CDR3 protein once. The repertoire holds 390,000 or so distinct CDR3 sequences, roughly 20% seen once, with about 29% in the top ten. The sample consisted of peripheral blood mononuclear cells (PBMCs), taken when the disease was refractory, from a patient treated with antithyroid drugs. The receptors stem from a woman in her 40s with Graves disease.

The rearrangement links TRBV19 to TRBJ2-7, with D unresolved. V shed 5 bases and J shed 2 bases, with 10 bases lying between them. The CDR3 sequence is 13 residues long. Looked up from germline, CDR1 is LNHDA and CDR2 is SQIVND (reference sequence). CDR3 sequence reads: CASSGSRTYEQYF. As DNA, the CDR3 is TGTGCCAGTAGTGGATCCAGGACCTACGAGCAGTACTTC.

This clonotype was observed at least ten times. This chain connects TRBV6-5 to TRBJ1-1; D is possibly TRBD1 (6 bases). Between the trimmed V and J ends, which lost 0 bases and 5 bases, there was a span of 10 bases. The CDR3 length is 14 residues. Germline lookup yields CDR1 MNHEY and CDR2 SVGAGI. CDR3 DNA: TGTGCCAGCAGTTACTCAGGGGGTAGTACTGAAGCTTTCTTT. Translated, it gives CASSYSGGSTEAFF.

This clonotype was picked up a small number of times. J is TRBJ1-5 and V is TRBV5-1, with 7 bases that match TRBD1. CDR3 length equals 15 residues. After removal of 4 bases from V and 5 bases from J, the junction contained 9 bases not matched to a gene. The V gene's germline CDR1 is SGHRS and CDR2 YFSETQ. CDR3 sequence (DNA): TGCGCCAGCAGCCTGGACTTCAGGGGGGATCAGCCCCAGCATTTT. As protein: CASSLDFRGDQPQHF.

As regards this clonotype: A much larger clonotype is one base distant, so this may be a read error. This chain uses TRBV6-2 or TRBV6-3 with TRBJ1-4; D is ambiguous. Germline CDR1 is MNHEY and CDR2 is SVGEGT. This CDR3 spans 16 amino acids. The CDR3 sequence is CASSYSSGSTNAKLFF. DNA for the CDR3: TGTGCCAGCAGTTACTCGAGCGGGTCGACTAATGCAAAACTGTTTTTT.

This clonotype was observed at least ten times. This chain links TRBV11-1 with TRBJ2-7; 9 bases are a match to TRBD1. Germline V gene lookup returns CDR1 SGHAT and CDR2 FQDESV (reference sequence). CDR3 length equals 15 residues. Unmatched junction bases numbered 9, after V lost 4 bases and J lost 5 bases. CDR3 bases: TGTGCCAGCAGCTCACAGGGGGCGCCGAGGGACGAGCAGTACTTC. Protein: CASSSQGAPRDEQYF.

This clonotype was picked up a small number of times. The chain has TRBV5-1 and TRBJ2-7; the D is unclear. The CDR3 is 14 amino acids. Germline V CDR1 and CDR2: SGHRS, YFSETQ. Between the trimmed V and J ends, which lost 2 bases and 2 bases, there was a span of 11 bases. The CDR3 DNA is TGCGCCAGCAGCTTCACCAGAGATACCTACGAGCAGTACTTC. It translates to CASSFTRDTYEQYF.

This chain uses TRBV24-1 with TRBJ2-7; 8 bases line up with TRBD1. Germline trimming cut 2 bases from V and 2 bases from J; bases unmatched to any gene: 4. Germline-derived CDR1 and CDR2 are KGHDR and SFDVKD. This CDR3 has 15 amino acids. The CDR3 spells CATSDSGTGAYEQYF. Written as DNA, the CDR3 is TGTGCCACCAGTGATTCCGGGACAGGAGCCTACGAGCAGTACTTC.

This clonotype was found many times. The rearrangement uses TRBV28 and TRBJ1-1, with a weak D call TRBD1 (6 bases). The V end was cut by 3 bases, the J end by 1 base, with 18 bases between. The CDR3 runs 17 residues. Germline V gene data show CDR1 as MDHEN and CDR2 as SYDVKM. CDR3 nucleotides: TGTGCCAGCAGTTTCGGGGGGCTCCTACTACAGAACACTGAAGCTTTCTTT. Translation: CASSFGGLLLQNTEAFF.

The CDR3 sequence: CASSQGGPHRGYEQYF. The CDR3 DNA is TGTGCCAGCAGCCAGGGAGGGCCCCACCGGGGATACGAGCAGTACTTC. This chain uses TRBV3-1 with TRBJ2-7, with 7 bases identical to TRBD2. V trimming: 3 bases; J trimming: 4 bases; junction bases outside the gene matches: 12. The CDR3 consists of 16 residues. Germline V gene data show CDR1 as LGHDT and CDR2 as YNNKEL (reference sequence).

The rearrangement joins TRBV7-9 to TRBJ1-1; 9 bases fit TRBD1. The junction had 10 bases not matched to a gene; V was cut back by 5 bases and J by 0 bases. The germline V gene has CDR1 SEHNR and CDR2 FQNEAQ (reference sequence). CDR3 length: 17 amino acids. The DNA of the CDR3 is TGTGCCAGCAGCCACCCGACAGGGGGGAGGATGAACACTGAAGCTTTCTTT. Its protein product is CASSHPTGGRMNTEAFF. The complete variable domain, with remaining parts taken from reference TRBV7-9 and TRBJ1-1, reads DTGVSQNPRHKITKRGQNVTFRCDPISEHNRLYWYRQTLGQGPEFLTYFQNEAQLEKSRLLSDRFSAERPKGSFSTLEIQRTEQGDSAMYLCASSHPTGGRMNTEAFFGQGTRLTVV.

This clonotype has a count of ten or more. V is TRBV2 and J is TRBJ2-7; TRBD2 might be the D (6 bases). V shed 3 bases and J shed 3 bases, with 18 bases lying between them. The germline V gene has CDR1 SNHLY and CDR2 FYNNEI. The CDR3 runs 16 residues. The CDR3 DNA sequence: TGTGCCAGCAGTGATTCGGGGAGGTCGACTAACTACGAGCAGTACTTC. It translates to CASSDSGRSTNYEQYF.

This clonotype was picked up many times. This rearrangement joins TRBV6-1 to TRBJ1-2; perhaps TRBD1 as D (6 bases). V dropped 5 bases and J dropped 1 base, with 11 bases sitting between them. This CDR3 has 14 amino acids. Per the germline V gene, CDR1 is MNHNS and CDR2 is SASEGT. The CDR3 region has the DNA TGTGCCAGCAGTCTTAAGGACAGTAACTATGGCTACACCTTC. Translated, it gives CASSLKDSNYGYTF.

This clonotype was seen many times. The genes are TRBV15 and TRBJ1-1; D is ambiguous. The CDR3 is made up of 12 amino acids. Trimming pared 5 bases from V and 0 bases from J, leaving 4 bases between. Germline V gives CDR1 LNHNV, CDR2 YYDKDF (reference sequence). CDR3 amino acids: CATSGLNTEAFF. DNA of the CDR3: TGTGCCACCAGCGGCCTGAACACTGAAGCTTTCTTT.

This clonotype was counted many times. The V gene is TRBV2, the J gene TRBJ2-2; the D is unclear. V was cut by 8 bases and J by 5 bases, with 12 bases left in between. This CDR3 is built from 13 residues. Germline V gene lookup returns CDR1 SNHLY and CDR2 FYNNEI. Here the CDR3 DNA reads TGTGCCAGCCGTGCAGGCAGTACCGGGGAGCTGTTTTTT. This gives the protein CASRAGSTGELFF.

This clonotype was found many times. V gene TRBV2 combines with J gene TRBJ2-5; D gene unclear. The CDR3 runs to 12 residues. Trimming removed 6 bases from V and 5 bases from J, with 10 bases in between. The germline CDR1 and CDR2 sequences are SNHLY and FYNNEI. This CDR3 is CASSPPTETQYF. The CDR3 bases are TGTGCCAGCAGCCCCCCAACGGAGACCCAGTACTTC.

Points on this clonotype: Only one base separates this from a far larger clonotype, so it likely reflects a read error. The chain couples TRBV6-2 or TRBV6-3 to TRBJ2-5, with unresolved D. The V gene's germline CDR1 is MNHEY and CDR2 SVGEGT. This CDR3 contains 14 residues. CDR3 in DNA: TGTGCCAGCGGGTCGTGGGCGGTGCAAGGGACCCAGTACTTC. Its protein is CASGSWAVQGTQYF.

This clonotype has more than one count but fewer than ten. The rearrangement links TRBV7-9 to TRBJ2-7; TRBD2 aligns across 8 bases. J lost 1 base, V lost 10 bases, and 9 bases had no gene match. CDR3 length equals 14 residues. CDR1 is SEHNR, CDR2 FQNEAQ, per germline (reference sequence). The CDR3 region has the DNA TGTGCCATCCGAGGGACTAGTCGATCCTACGAGCAGTACTTC. Residues: CAIRGTSRSYEQYF. Full variable domain (remainder filled in from reference TRBV7-9 and TRBJ2-7): DTGVSQNPRHKITKRGQNVTFRCDPISEHNRLYWYRQTLGQGPEFLTYFQNEAQLEKSRLLSDRFSAERPKGSFSTLEIQRTEQGDSAMYLCAIRGTSRSYEQYFGPGTRLTVT.

This clonotype was seen repeatedly, ten times or more. The CDR3 sequence is CASSYTGTGRVPEAFF. DNA of the CDR3: TGTGCCAGCAGCTATACCGGGACAGGGAGGGTTCCTGAAGCTTTCTTT. V is TRBV28 and J is TRBJ1-1; 9 positions agree with TRBD1. Trimming cost V 6 bases and J 6 bases; bases outside gene matches: 14. This CDR3 is built from 16 residues. Germline V lookup: CDR1 MDHEN, CDR2 SYDVKM.

This clonotype was recorded at least ten times. The chain is built from TRBV2 and TRBJ2-7, with D possibly TRBD1 on 5 matching bases. Trimming took 4 bases from V and 6 from J, leaving 10 bases between them. The CDR3 contains 12 residues. The V gene's germline CDR1 is SNHLY and CDR2 FYNNEI. The DNA for the CDR3 is TGTGCCAGCAGTGGACAGTGGGTCGAGCAGTACTTC. Amino acid sequence: CASSGQWVEQYF.

In its sample, this clonotype was seen many times. The CDR3 coding sequence is TGTGCCAGCAGCTTAGATCGCCTACTCCGTGATATGGCCAACGTCCTGACTTTC. Its translation: CASSLDRLLRDMANVLTF. The rearrangement links TRBV11-2 to TRBJ2-6; D remains unclear. Germline CDR1 and CDR2: SGHAT and FQNNGV. The V end was cut by 0 bases, the J end by 6 bases, with 18 bases between. The CDR3 has 18 residues. The complete variable domain, with remaining parts taken from reference TRBV11-2 and TRBJ2-6, reads EAGVAQSPRYKIIEKRQSVAFWCNPISGHATLYWYQQILGQGPKLLIQFQNNGVVDDSQLPKDRFSAERLKGVDSTLKIQPAKLEDSAVYLCASSLDRLLRDMANVLTFGAGSRLTVL.

At least ten counts were recorded for this clonotype. The chain recombines TRBV7-3 with TRBJ2-7; D unclear. Germline loops: CDR1 SGHTA, CDR2 FQGTGA. With 2 bases removed from V and 3 bases from J, the gap between germline ends came to 8 bases. The CDR3 runs 13 residues. In nucleotides, the CDR3 is TGTGCCAGCAGCTTAGGGCAAGTCTACGAGCAGTACTTC. Its protein is CASSLGQVYEQYF. Complete variable domain (other parts from reference TRBV7-3 and TRBJ2-7): GAGVSQTPSNKVTEKGKYVELRCDPISGHTALYWYRQSLGQGPEFLIYFQGTGAADDSGLPNDRFFAVRPEGSVSTLKIQRTERGDSAVYLCASSLGQVYEQYFGPGTRLTVT.